These T cell receptor beta chains were read from a single sample in a study of OX40 agonist ivuxolimab in advanced cancers. Sequencing used immunoSEQ multiplex PCR; TCRdb keeps in-frame clones, though not all of them. The sample contains about 35,000 clones, about 78% of which appear only once. The sequencing here drew on CD4+ or CD8+ T cells sorted from blood, taken in a trial of the OX40 agonist ivuxolimab. These TCRs come from an adult with an advanced solid tumor such as melanoma, head and neck, liver or kidney cancer. CDR3s include the opening cysteine and the closing phenylalanine or tryptophan. A D gene is named only where the DNA matches it firmly. Part of the rows lack a size; the others show once, few, many or a class for expanded clones.

TRBJ2-5 | TRBV6-5 | NA | NA | TGTGCCAGCAGTTACTCGACGAGGGGGGGCCATGAGACCCAGTACTTC | CASSYSTRGGHETQYF
TRBJ2-5 | TRBV11-3 | NA | NA | TGTGCCAGCAGCACCGGAGGGGCGAACCAAGAGACCCAGTACTTC | CASSTGGANQETQYF
TRBJ2-2 | TRBV7-3 | NA | NA | TGTGCCAGCAGCCCCAAGGGGACAACCAACACCGGGGAGCTGTTTTTT | CASSPKGTTNTGELFF
TRBJ2-5 | TRBV5-4 | NA | NA | TGTGCCAGCAGCTTTGGAGGGAGGTTTGAGACCCAGTACTTC | CASSFGGRFETQYF
TRBJ2-7 | TRBV4-1 | NA | NA | TGCGCCAGCAGCCGAATAGGGGCCTACGAGCAGTACTTC | CASSRIGAYEQYF
TRBJ2-4 | TRBV28 | few | NA | TGTGCCAGCACCTTATCCGGCGGGACCAAAAACATTCAGTACTTC | CASTLSGGTKNIQYF
TRBJ2-7 | TRBV29-1 | NA | NA | TGCAGCGTTGAAGCCGGGGATAGGTACGAGCAGTACTTC | CSVEAGDRYEQYF
TRBJ1-2 | TRBV21-1 | NA | NA | TGTGCCAGCAGCAAAACCCGTTCGACAGACCATGGCTACACCTTC | CASSKTRSTDHGYTF
TRBJ1-3 | TRBV6-1 | NA | NA | TGTGCCAGCAGACCTAAGACCTACCAAGGGTACACCATATATTTT | CASRPKTYQGYTIYF
TRBJ2-7 | TRBV7-3 | once | TRBD2 | TGTGCCAGCAGCTGGGGGGGACGCGCCTACGAGCAGTACTTC | CASSWGGRAYEQYF
TRBJ2-6 | TRBV30 | NA | NA | TGTGCCTGGAAAAGGCCGGTATTGGCCCCTGGGGCCAACGTCCTGACTTTC | CAWKRPVLAPGANVLTF
TRBJ2-2 | TRBV7-6 | NA | TRBD1 | TGTGCCAGCAGCCCGCGGACAGGGGATGTCGGGGAGCTGTTTTTT | CASSPRTGDVGELFF
TRBJ2-5 | TRBV9 | few | NA | TGTGCCAGCAGCCCTAGGGATTACACTCTCGTCCAGACCCAGTACTTC | CASSPRDYTLVQTQYF
TRBJ2-7 | TRBV5-4 | NA | NA | TGTGCCAGCAGCTATGGAGGGCGGGCGGGGGAGCAGTACTTC | CASSYGGRAGEQYF
TRBJ1-1 | TRBV6-1 | NA | NA | TGTGCCAGCAGTGACCCCCGTACATCAATGAACACTGAAGCTTTCTTT | CASSDPRTSMNTEAFF
TRBJ2-2 | TRBV15 | NA | NA | TGTGCCACCAGCAGATGGCCCTCGAACACCGGGGAGCTGTTTTTT | CATSRWPSNTGELFF
TRBJ2-7 | TRBV4-3 | NA | NA | TGCGCCAGCAGCCAAGGGACAGACGGGATCTACGAGCAGTACTTC | CASSQGTDGIYEQYF
TRBJ2-1 | TRBV25-1 | few | NA | TGTGCCAGCAGTCTCCCTCCTAGCGCGAGTGAGCAGTTCTTC | CASSLPPSASEQFF
TRBJ1-1 | TRBV5-4 | NA | NA | TGTGCCAGCAGCTTGGACAGGAAGAACACTGAAGCTTTCTTT | CASSLDRKNTEAFF
TRBJ2-7 | TRBV11-2 | once | NA | TGTGCCAGCAGCCCTCGGCCGTGGGGCGAGCAGTACTTC | CASSPRPWGEQYF
TRBJ1-5 | TRBV6-4 | NA | NA | TGTGCCAGCAGTCCGCAGGGAGGCAATCAGCCCCAGCATTTT | CASSPQGGNQPQHF
TRBJ2-7 | TRBV28 | NA | NA | TGTGCCAGCTTAACCTTGGGCGGCGAGCAGTACTTC | CASLTLGGEQYF
TRBJ2-7 | TRBV7-8 | few | NA | TGTGCCAGCAGCCGAGAGGGGAGCTCCTACGAGCAGTACTTC | CASSREGSSYEQYF
TRBJ2-7 | TRBV28 | NA | TRBD2 | TGTGCCAGCAGCCTAGCGGGACAAGCCTCCTACGAGCAGTACTTC | CASSLAGQASYEQYF
TRBJ2-1 | TRBV15 | once | TRBD1 | TGTGCCACGCGGACAGGGTCCTTCAATGAGCAGTTCTTC | CATRTGSFNEQFF
TRBJ2-1 | TRBV6-6 | NA | TRBD2 | TGTGCCAGCAGCCCCGGGACTAGCGAATTCTTC | CASSPGTSEFF
TRBJ2-3 | TRBV6-1 | NA | NA | TGTGCCAGCAGCATAAGGGGCGTCGACACAGATACGCAGTATTTT | CASSIRGVDTDTQYF
TRBJ2-1 | TRBV11-2 | NA | TRBD1 | TGTGCCAGCAGCTTAGCCGGGACAGGGTTGGGGTTCTTC | CASSLAGTGLGFF
TRBJ2-2 | TRBV7-9 | NA | NA | TGTGCCAGCAGCTTAGTCGGACAGCCGAACACCGGGGAGCTGTTTTTT | CASSLVGQPNTGELFF
TRBJ1-2 | TRBV7-3 | NA | NA | TGTGCCAGCAGCCCGAGGGGACAAGGGGGCTACACCTTC | CASSPRGQGGYTF
TRBJ1-4 | TRBV29-1 | NA | NA | TGCAGCGTGACAGGTGACAATGAAAAACTGTTTTTT | CSVTGDNEKLFF
TRBJ1-2 | TRBV28 | NA | NA | TGTGCCACCATCTCAGGATTCAACTATGGCTACACCTTC | CATISGFNYGYTF
TRBJ1-1 | TRBV4-1 | once | NA | TGCGCCAGCAGCCACGCAACAGGACCCAAAGGCACTGAAGCTTTCTTT | CASSHATGPKGTEAFF
TRBJ2-3 | TRBV5-1 | NA | TRBD2 | TGCGCCAGCAGCCCCCAAGCGGGGGGGCCGGGGGATACGCAGTATTTT | CASSPQAGGPGDTQYF
TRBJ2-7 | TRBV5-4 | NA | TRBD2 | TGTGCCAGCAGCGAGGAACGGGGGGGAACCTACGAGCAGTACTTC | CASSEERGGTYEQYF
TRBJ1-6 | TRBV9 | few | NA | TGTGCCAGCAGCGTAGATAGTCAGGCGAATTCACCCCTCCACTTT | CASSVDSQANSPLHF
TRBJ2-3 | TRBV10-2 | NA | TRBD2 | TGCGCCAGCAGAAGACTAGCAGACACAGATACGCAGTATTTT | CASRRLADTDTQYF
TRBJ2-7 | TRBV11-2 | few | NA | TGTGCCAGCAGCTCAATAGGACAGCTCAACTACGAGCAGTACTTC | CASSSIGQLNYEQYF
TRBJ2-5 | TRBV7-9 | NA | TRBD1 | TGTGCCGTCGACAGGGGATTACAAGAGACCCAGTACTTC | CAVDRGLQETQYF
TRBJ2-1 | TRBV6-5 | few | NA | TGTGCCAGCAGCCGGGACTGGTCCCGTGAGCAGTTCTTC | CASSRDWSREQFF
TRBJ2-1 | TRBV4-2 | NA | NA | TGTGCCAGCAGCCAAGATGGTGGGAATGAGCAGTTCTTC | CASSQDGGNEQFF
TRBJ2-7 | TRBV11-2 | NA | NA | TGTGCCAGCAGCCCCCATAGGAACGAGCAGTACTTC | CASSPHRNEQYF
TRBJ1-2 | TRBV6-5 | NA | NA | TGTGCCAGCAGCCAACCGACAGGTTCTGTCTACACCTTC | CASSQPTGSVYTF
TRBJ2-7 | TRBV28 | once | NA | TGTGCCAGCAGTTTAATAGTTTCCTACGAGCAGTACTTC | CASSLIVSYEQYF
TRBJ2-5 | TRBV7-8 | NA | NA | TGTGCCAGCAGCTTACGCAGGGCTACCTCGGGAGCGACCCAGTACTTC | CASSLRRATSGATQYF
TRBJ2-2 | TRBV5-1 | NA | NA | TGCGCCAGCAGCTTCAAGAACACCGGGGAGCTGTTTTTT | CASSFKNTGELFF